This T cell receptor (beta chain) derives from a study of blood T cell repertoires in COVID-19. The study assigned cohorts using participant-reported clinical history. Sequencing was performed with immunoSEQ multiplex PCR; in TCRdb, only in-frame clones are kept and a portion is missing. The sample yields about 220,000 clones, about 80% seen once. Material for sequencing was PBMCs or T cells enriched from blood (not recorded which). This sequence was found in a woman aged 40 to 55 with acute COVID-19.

The CDR3 protein is CASRLLALTDTQYF. CDR3 bases: TGTGCCAGCAGACTACTAGCGCTCACAGATACGCAGTATTTT. The rearrangement joins TRBV6-5 to TRBJ2-3, with 7 positions matching TRBD2. V gave up 6 bases and J gave up 2 bases; unmatched junction bases: 5. The CDR3 runs to 14 residues. Germline V gene lookup returns CDR1 MNHEY and CDR2 SVGAGI.